One and the same sample provided the 21 T cell receptor beta chains below, sequenced in a study of T cell responses to AZD1222 COVID-19 vaccine. Some clones are missing from TCRdb's copy, which holds only in-frame ones; the method was immunoSEQ multiplex PCR. The table includes over 150,000 clones, around 88% detected once. The sample here was peripheral blood, taken on day 0 of AZD1222 vaccination. The receptors here all came from an adult in good health.

The V call is TRBV9, the J call TRBJ2-7; the match to TRBD1 covers 9 bases. Germline V gives CDR1 SGDLS, CDR2 YYNGEE. With 4 bases clipped from V and 4 bases from J, the junction kept 12 bases outside the gene matches. The CDR3 covers 16 residues. CDR3 in amino acids: CASSPQGAQVGYEQYF. The CDR3 nucleotides read TGTGCCAGCAGCCCACAGGGGGCGCAAGTCGGATACGAGCAGTACTTC. The variable domain in full, with the rest retrieved from reference TRBV9 and TRBJ2-7, is DSGVTQTPKHLITATGQRVTLRCSPRSGDLSVYWYQQSLDQGLQFLIQYYNGEERAKGNILERFSAQQFPDLHSELNLSSLELGDSALYFCASSPQGAQVGYEQYFGPGTRLTVT.

The chain uses TRBV10-2 and TRBJ1-3; unclear D gene. V lost 2 bases and J 0 bases, leaving 8 bases between the germline ends. Looked up from germline, CDR1 is WSHSY and CDR2 is SAAADI. The CDR3 is 15 amino acids. The CDR3 nucleotides read TGCGCCAGCAGTGAGGCTCCCTCCTCTGGAAACACCATATATTTT. Its protein is CASSEAPSSGNTIYF.

The chain has TRBV6-2 or TRBV6-3 and TRBJ2-7; the D gene is possibly TRBD1 (5 bases). Germline V gives CDR1 MNHEY, CDR2 SVGEGT. The V end was cut by 7 bases, the J end by 0 bases, with 16 bases between. CDR3 length equals 15 residues. In DNA, the CDR3 is TGTGCCAGCACCCCAAGAGACAGCCTCTCCTACGAGCAGTACTTC. This codes for CASTPRDSLSYEQYF.

J is TRBJ2-1 and V is TRBV3-1 (or the pseudogene TRBV3-2); D gene ambiguous. CDR3 length: 17 amino acids. The germline gives CDR1 LGHDT, CDR2 YNNKEL (reference sequence). The ends were cut back, 0 bases at V and 5 bases at J, with 17 bases in the middle. The CDR3 nucleotides read TGTGCCAGCAGCCAAGAGGTAGGCGTGGGGTCACACAATGAGCAGTTCTTC. As protein: CASSQEVGVGSHNEQFF.

The rearrangement joins TRBV7-9 to TRBJ2-7; D perhaps matches TRBD2 (6 bases). The CDR3 length is 14 residues. The V gene's germline CDR1 is SEHNR and CDR2 FQNEAQ (reference sequence). Trimming took 5 bases from V and 0 from J, leaving 11 bases between them. CDR3 nucleotide sequence: TGTGCCAGCAGCCCATGGGGGGACTCCTACGAGCAGTACTTC. It codes for CASSPWGDSYEQYF.

The CDR3 loop reads CASSYVGHSEQYF. The CDR3 nucleotides read TGTGCCAGCAGTTACGTCGGACACTCCGAGCAGTACTTC. This chain uses TRBV6-5 with TRBJ2-7, with D perhaps TRBD1 (5 bases). CDR3 length: 13 amino acids. V was clipped by 2 bases and J by 6 bases, with 11 bases between them. Germline V gene lookup returns CDR1 MNHEY and CDR2 SVGAGI.

The rearrangement uses TRBV11-2 and TRBJ2-1; tentatively, D is TRBD2 (5 bases). Germline V gene sequence: CDR1 SGHAT, CDR2 FQNNGV. The CDR3 contains 15 residues. The ends were cut back, 5 bases at V and 8 bases at J, with 19 bases in the middle. The CDR3 DNA reads TGTGCCAGCAGCCGAGATCGGGGATTCAACGATGAGCAGTTCTTC. Protein: CASSRDRGFNDEQFF.

The J gene is TRBJ2-1, the V gene TRBV6-2 or TRBV6-3; D might be TRBD1 or TRBD2, each matching 5 bases. CDR1 is MNHEY, CDR2 SVGEGT, per germline. Trimming cost V 4 bases and J 4 bases, with 8 bases left between them. CDR3 length: 13 amino acids. The CDR3 loop is CASSSREYNEQFF. The DNA for the CDR3 is TGTGCCAGCAGTTCCAGGGAGTACAATGAGCAGTTCTTC.

The CDR3 spells CASRFERDSKNTEAFF. CDR3 bases: TGCGCCAGCAGGTTTGAGAGGGACTCCAAGAACACTGAAGCTTTCTTT. The chain employs TRBV5-1 and TRBJ1-1, with a possible D match to TRBD1 (5 bases). V lost 5 bases to trimming and J lost 1 base, with 18 bases between them. Germline CDR1 is SGHRS and CDR2 is YFSETQ. The CDR3 has 16 residues.

This clone was detected a few times. The conserved final phenylalanine or tryptophan is absent from the CDR3, which likely points to a read error. The limits of the CDR3 on the DNA are not certain, so only TCRdb's listed CDR3 is given. The rearrangement links TRBV4-2 to TRBJ1-6; TRBD1, the table's D call, lacks a check against the DNA. Germline values: CDR1 LGHNA, CDR2 YNFKEQ. The CDR3 has 12 residues if both end residues are counted. CDR3 protein: CASSQSFRDRGA.

The chain carries TRBV2 and TRBJ1-5, with a tentative D call TRBD1 (5 bases). The CDR3 consists of 13 residues. The germline V and J ends were trimmed by 6 bases and 2 bases, with 8 bases remaining between them. In germline, CDR1 is SNHLY, CDR2 FYNNEI. As DNA, the CDR3 is TGTGCCAGCAGGATGACAGGCAATCAGCCCCAGCATTTT. This translates into CASRMTGNQPQHF.

The chain recombines TRBV4-3 with TRBJ2-1; TRBD1 is a possible D gene (6 bases). Germline loops: CDR1 LGHNA, CDR2 YSLEER. The CDR3 runs to 14 residues. Trimming cost V 1 base and J 8 bases, with 12 bases left between them. CDR3 sequence reads: CASSQVGASDEQFF. As DNA, the CDR3 is TGCGCCAGCAGCCAAGTGGGGGCCTCCGATGAGCAGTTCTTC.

The chain joins TRBV27 to TRBJ2-7; 9 bases match TRBD2. The germline V gene has CDR1 MNHEY and CDR2 SMNVEV (reference sequence). The CDR3 has 14 amino acids. The V segment lost 10 bases and the J segment 3 bases; nucleotides outside the gene matches: 10. As DNA, the CDR3 is TGTGCCACCATCCGGGCTAGCGGGAACTACGAGCAGTACTTC. Amino acids: CATIRASGNYEQYF.

This chain uses TRBV2 with TRBJ1-1; no definite D call. V lost 6 bases to trimming and J lost 1 base, with 9 bases between them. CDR1 is SNHLY and CDR2 is FYNNEI in the germline V gene. This CDR3 spans 13 amino acids. The CDR3: CASREGWNTEAFF. DNA of the CDR3: TGTGCCAGCAGAGAGGGATGGAACACTGAAGCTTTCTTT.

This clone has a handful of counts. The chain recombines TRBV6-5 with TRBJ2-7; TRBD1 agrees at 7 bases. Losses at the gene ends were 5 bases for V and 3 bases for J; bases not matched to a gene: 7. Per the germline V gene, CDR1 is MNHEY and CDR2 is SVGAGI. The CDR3 runs 14 residues. Here the CDR3 DNA reads TGTGCCAGCAGTCTACAGGGGTTAGTCTACGAGCAGTACTTC. It encodes CASSLQGLVYEQYF.

V is TRBV19 and J is TRBJ2-1; D gene unclear. Trimming left V 4 bases short and J 0 bases short, with 19 bases between. Germline assignment: CDR1 LNHDA and CDR2 SQIVND (reference sequence). This CDR3 comprises 18 residues. CDR3 region: CASSTILTQVDSYNEQFF. The CDR3 DNA reads TGTGCCAGTAGTACGATTTTGACGCAGGTTGACTCCTACAATGAGCAGTTCTTC.

To note about this clone: Within the sample, other DNA sequences also encode this same CDR3. The J gene is TRBJ1-4, the V gene TRBV4-1; D gene unclear. CDR3 length equals 13 residues. The germline CDR1 and CDR2 sequences are MGHRA and YSYEKL. With 3 bases removed from V and 8 bases from J, the gap between germline ends came to 10 bases. CDR3 sequence (DNA): TGCGCCAGCAGCCAGGAGACTGGAGAAAAACTGTTTTTT. It codes for CASSQETGEKLFF.

The V and J genes are TRBV5-1 and TRBJ2-5; D is undetermined. V dropped 4 bases and J dropped 5 bases, with 9 bases sitting between them. The germline gives CDR1 SGHRS, CDR2 YFSETQ. This CDR3 region has 12 residues. The CDR3 sequence: CASSREGETQYF. DNA for the CDR3: TGCGCCAGCAGCAGGGAAGGGGAGACCCAGTACTTC. Full variable domain (missing parts from reference TRBV5-1 and TRBJ2-5): KAGVTQTPRYLIKTRGQQVTLSCSPISGHRSVSWYQQTPGQGLQFLFEYFSETQRNKGNFPGRFSGRQFSNSRSEMNVSTLELGDSALYLCASSREGETQYFGPGTRLLVL.

The rearrangement joins TRBV24-1 to TRBJ1-5, with D possibly being TRBD1 (6 bases). V was trimmed by 9 bases and J by 1 base, leaving 12 bases between them. The CDR3 runs 14 residues. Germline CDR1 and CDR2: KGHDR and SFDVKD. The CDR3: CATSRTASNQPQHF. The CDR3 DNA is TGTGCCACCTCCAGGACAGCAAGCAATCAGCCCCAGCATTTT.

This chain uses TRBV9 with TRBJ1-2; D is ambiguous. Germline V lookup: CDR1 SGDLS, CDR2 YYNGEE. CDR3 size: 14 residues. Trimming cost V 0 bases and J 4 bases, with 10 bases left between them. CDR3 protein: CASSVDMESYGYTF. For the CDR3, the DNA is TGTGCCAGCAGCGTAGATATGGAGAGCTATGGCTACACCTTC. The full variable domain, in which reference TRBV9 and TRBJ1-2 provide the parts outside the CDR3, is DSGVTQTPKHLITATGQRVTLRCSPRSGDLSVYWYQQSLDQGLQFLIQYYNGEERAKGNILERFSAQQFPDLHSELNLSSLELGDSALYFCASSVDMESYGYTFGSGTRLTVV.

The chain recombines TRBV6-5 with TRBJ1-1, with a possible D match to TRBD1 (5 bases). Germline V gene lookup returns CDR1 MNHEY and CDR2 SVGAGI. The CDR3 totals 15 residues. V lost 6 bases and J lost 6, with 20 bases in between. CDR3 sequence (DNA): TGTGCCAGCAGCTCTCCCTGGGGTCGGGACCCTGAAGCTTTCTTT. Protein sequence: CASSSPWGRDPEAFF.